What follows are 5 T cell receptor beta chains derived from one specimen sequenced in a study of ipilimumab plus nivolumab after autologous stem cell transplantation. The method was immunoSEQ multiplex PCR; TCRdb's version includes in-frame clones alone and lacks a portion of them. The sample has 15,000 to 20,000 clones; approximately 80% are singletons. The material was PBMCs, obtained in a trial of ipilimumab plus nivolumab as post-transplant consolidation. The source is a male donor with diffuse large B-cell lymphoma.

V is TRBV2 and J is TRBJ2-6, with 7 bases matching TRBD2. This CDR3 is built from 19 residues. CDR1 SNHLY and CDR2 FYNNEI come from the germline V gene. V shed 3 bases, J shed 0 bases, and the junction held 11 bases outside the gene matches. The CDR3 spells CASSDLRSRESSGANVLTF. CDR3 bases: TGTGCCAGCAGTGATCTGAGGTCGCGGGAGAGCTCTGGGGCCAACGTCCTGACTTTC.

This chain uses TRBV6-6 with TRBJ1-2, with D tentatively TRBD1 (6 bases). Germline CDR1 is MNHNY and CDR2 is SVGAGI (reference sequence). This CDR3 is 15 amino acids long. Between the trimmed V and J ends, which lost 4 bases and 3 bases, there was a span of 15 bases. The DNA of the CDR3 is TGTGCCAGCAGTTTTCAGGGGCGGGGTGACTATGGCTACACCTTC. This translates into CASSFQGRGDYGYTF.

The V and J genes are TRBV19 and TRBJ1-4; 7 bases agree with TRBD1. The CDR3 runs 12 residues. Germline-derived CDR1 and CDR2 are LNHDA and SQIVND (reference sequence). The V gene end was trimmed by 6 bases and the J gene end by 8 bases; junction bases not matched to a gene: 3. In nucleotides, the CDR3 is TGTGCCAGTAGGACAGGGCCAGAAAAACTGTTTTTT. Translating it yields CASRTGPEKLFF.

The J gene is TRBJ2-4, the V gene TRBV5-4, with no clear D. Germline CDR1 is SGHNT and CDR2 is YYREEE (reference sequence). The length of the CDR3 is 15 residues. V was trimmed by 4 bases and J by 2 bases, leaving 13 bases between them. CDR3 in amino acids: CASSEVLGPKNIQYF. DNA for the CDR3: TGTGCCAGCAGCGAGGTATTGGGTCCCAAAAACATTCAGTACTTC.

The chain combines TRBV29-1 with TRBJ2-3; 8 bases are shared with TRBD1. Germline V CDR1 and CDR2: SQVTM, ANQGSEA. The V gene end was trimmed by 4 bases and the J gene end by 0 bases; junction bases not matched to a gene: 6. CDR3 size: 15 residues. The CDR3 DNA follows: TGCAGCGTTGGGGCAGGGGGCTACAGCACAGATACGCAGTATTTT. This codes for CSVGAGGYSTDTQYF.